The rows below give T cell receptor beta chains drawn from one sample of a study of T cell responses to AZD1222 COVID-19 vaccine. This table comes from immunoSEQ multiplex PCR, and its TCRdb copy is limited to in-frame clones, with some not included. The sample yields around 180,000 clones, roughly 94% seen once. Specimen: peripheral blood, collected 28 days after the second AZD1222 dose. These receptors came from an adult who received the AZD1222 COVID-19 vaccine. The CDR3 runs from the conserved cysteine through the conserved F or W. Each record gives: D gene, J gene, clone size, V gene, CDR3 DNA, CDR3 protein. D genes are given only for firm matches. Part of the rows lack a size; the others show once, few, many or a class for expanded clones.

>TRBD1|TRBJ2-7|once|TRBV6-5
TGTGCCAGCAGTTACTCTACTCCTCAACAGGGGGAGCAGTACTTC
CASSYSTPQQGEQYF
>-|TRBJ1-6|-|TRBV28
TGTGCCAGCAGTCATTACAGGGAGGTTGATTCACCCCTCCACTTT
CASSHYREVDSPLHF
>TRBD2|TRBJ2-2|once|TRBV15
TGTGCCACCAGCAGGCAGCGGGTAGCGGGGGTCAACACCGGGGAGCTGTTTTTT
CATSRQRVAGVNTGELFF
>-|TRBJ2-5|-|TRBV9
TGTGCCAGCAGCGAGCTGGAGGGGAGGTCAGAGACCCAGTACTTC
CASSELEGRSETQYF
>-|TRBJ1-5|-|TRBV12-5
TGTGCTAGTGTGGGGGGACCCCAGCATTTT
CASVGGPQHF
>-|TRBJ2-1|once|TRBV5-1
TGCGCCAGCAGCGGCCGGGACAATGAGCAGTTCTTC
CASSGRDNEQFF
>-|TRBJ1-4|-|TRBV7-9
TGTGCCAGCAGCTTAAGTAATGAAAAACTGTTTTTT
CASSLSNEKLFF
>-|TRBJ1-1|once|TRBV2
TGTGCCAGCAGCGCCCGTGTAATCCCCGGCGGAGCTTTCTTT
CASSARVIPGGAFF
>-|TRBJ2-7|-|TRBV5-4
TGTGCCAGCAGCTTGTCCGACGGTTACAGAGGGAGTCCTTACGAGCAGTACTTC
CASSLSDGYRGSPYEQYF
>-|TRBJ1-1|-|TRBV7-8
TGTGCCAGCAGCTTGTCGAGGGGGATGAACACTGAAGCTTTCTTT
CASSLSRGMNTEAFF
>TRBD1|TRBJ2-5|-|TRBV5-1
TGCGCCAGCAGCTTGGCCTCCGGCCTTCGCAGGGGGAAAGAGACCCAGTACTTC
CASSLASGLRRGKETQYF
>TRBD1|TRBJ2-5|-|TRBV18
TGTGCCAGCTCACCCAGGGGGATAAAGGAGACCCAGTACTTC
CASSPRGIKETQYF
>TRBD2|TRBJ2-3|-|TRBV2
TGTGCCAGCAGTGAATTGATCCTAGCGGGAGAGGGAGATACGCAGTATTTT
CASSELILAGEGDTQYF
>-|TRBJ2-5|-|TRBV7-2
TGTGCCAGCAGCTTAGGGTTGGTCTCTCAAGAGACCCAGTACTTC
CASSLGLVSQETQYF
>-|TRBJ1-1|-|TRBV3-1/TRBV3-2
TGTGCCAGCAGCCCCATGGAGAACACTGAAGCTTTCTTT
CASSPMENTEAFF
>-|TRBJ1-2|-|TRBV6-1
TGTGCCAGCAGTGAAACAGGGTCCTATGGCTACACCTTC
CASSETGSYGYTF
>-|TRBJ2-2|-|TRBV11-2
TGTGCCAGCAGCTTGGGGACGGTGAACACCGGGGAGCTGTTTTTT
CASSLGTVNTGELFF
>-|TRBJ1-2|-|TRBV2
TGTGCCAGCAGTGTAGTTTGGCAGGGGAACTATGGCTACACCTTC
CASSVVWQGNYGYTF
>-|TRBJ2-3|-|TRBV3-1/TRBV3-2
TGTGCCAGCAGCCAACCGGGACGAGCGGCCAAATCGCAGTATTTT
CASSQPGRAAKSQYF
>-|TRBJ2-7|-|TRBV7-8
TGTGCCAGCAGCTTAGTTCCAGGGGGCGGTAGCGGGGTATACGAGCAGTACTTC
CASSLVPGGGSGVYEQYF
>TRBD2|TRBJ2-1|-|TRBV6-4
TGTGCCAGCAGCAAGACTAGCGGGCGGGCTAATGAGCAGTTCTTC
CASSKTSGRANEQFF
>-|TRBJ2-3|-|TRBV2
TGTGCCAGCAGTACCAGTGGGGAGGCGCAGTATTTT
CASSTSGEAQYF
>-|TRBJ1-6|-|TRBV28
TGTGCCAGCAGTTTATTCGTCAGGACAGACTATAATTCACCCCTCCACTTT
CASSLFVRTDYNSPLHF
>-|TRBJ1-1|-|TRBV15
TGTGCCACCAGCCGATTAGACAGCCCGAACACTGAAGCTTTCTTT
CATSRLDSPNTEAFF
>-|TRBJ1-3|-|TRBV19
TGTGCCAGTCCAGGGATCTGGGGAAACACCATATATTTT
CASPGIWGNTIYF
>-|TRBJ1-3|-|TRBV6-6
TGTGCCAGCATTCCTCTGGGTTCTGGAAACACCATATATTTT
CASIPLGSGNTIYF
>TRBD1|TRBJ2-1|-|TRBV11-3
TGTGCCAGCGGACATTACGGGACAGGGGCGAATGAGCAGTTCTTC
CASGHYGTGANEQFF
>-|TRBJ2-3|-|TRBV30
TGTGCCTGGGGGGTAGCGGATACGCAGTATTTT
CAWGVADTQYF
>-|TRBJ2-3|-|TRBV27
TGTGCCAGCTCGAAGGGTGGGGGGCTGGGATTCGGCACAGATACGCAGTATTTT
CASSKGGGLGFGTDTQYF
>-|TRBJ2-5|-|TRBV2
TGTGCCAGCAGTCCCGACTCTACCGGTGGGGGAGAGACCCAGTACTTC
CASSPDSTGGGETQYF
>-|TRBJ1-4|-|TRBV5-1
TGCGCCAGCAGCAAAAGCCGGACGGTCGCAACTAATGAAAAACTGTTTTTT
CASSKSRTVATNEKLFF
>TRBD1|TRBJ1-4|-|TRBV7-9
TGTGCCAGCAGCCCCAGGACAGGACATCTGGGTGAAAAACTGTTTTTT
CASSPRTGHLGEKLFF
>-|TRBJ1-1|-|TRBV7-8
TGTGCCAGCAGCCCCCTATTCGGGGGCTCGGCCACTGAAGCTTTCTTT
CASSPLFGGSATEAFF
>-|TRBJ2-2|-|TRBV5-1
TGCGCCAGCAGCTTAGGAGGGCGGGGTATGGCCGGGGAGCTGTTTTTT
CASSLGGRGMAGELFF
>-|TRBJ1-4|-|TRBV12-3/TRBV12-4
TGTGCCAGCGCTCGGCAGCGGGAGGGGAAACTGTTTTTT
CASARQREGKLFF
>-|TRBJ2-7|-|TRBV5-1
TGCGCCAGTATGAATTCGGGCGAGCAGTACTTC
CASMNSGEQYF
>TRBD1|TRBJ1-5|-|TRBV27
TGTGCCAGCAGTTTAACAGGGGGTCAGCCCCAGCATTTT
CASSLTGGQPQHF
>-|TRBJ2-3|-|TRBV19
TGTGCCAGTAGTATAGCCCCACTAGGAGGGACGCAGTATTTT
CASSIAPLGGTQYF
>-|TRBJ1-2|few|TRBV2
TGTGCCAGCAGATCCGGGGTTGACTATGGCTACACCTTC
CASRSGVDYGYTF
>-|TRBJ1-4|-|TRBV5-1
TGCGCCAGCCGTTCAGGGGTAGGGACGACTAATGAAAAACTGTTTTTT
CASRSGVGTTNEKLFF
>-|TRBJ1-5|-|TRBV28
TGTGCCAGCACCCTAGACGGAGGAGGGGGTCAGCCCCAGCATTTT
CASTLDGGGGQPQHF
>TRBD2|TRBJ2-1|-|TRBV7-9
TGTGCCAGCAGCTTAGTAGCGGGAGGGCTCTACAATGAGCAGTTCTTC
CASSLVAGGLYNEQFF
>-|TRBJ1-5|-|TRBV5-1
TGCGCCAGCAGCTTGGGGGGTGAGAGCAATCAGCCCCAGCATTTT
CASSLGGESNQPQHF